Detailed here is one T cell receptor (beta chain). What it binds is not known. The sample comes from a study of cytomegalovirus exposure and HLA in healthy donors. The study, taken as a whole, reports: A later analysis revealed that TCR association rates differed between HLA loci, peaking at DRB1 and bottoming out at HLA-C. The classifier reportedly diagnosed cytomegalovirus status with high specificity and sensitivity. Cytomegalovirus association was listed for about 180 TCR beta chains. A missense variant in DCLRE1C was later tied to TCR beta V- and J-gene trimming.

13 Jbeta primers and 60 Vbeta primers were used for the PCR. Clones were sequenced by immunoSEQ multiplex PCR, and TCRdb holds only the in-frame ones, with some missing. The table includes around 130,000 clones, 80% detected once. Per germline, CDR1 MDHEN and CDR2 SYDVKM. The length of the CDR3 is 14 residues. V gave up 7 bases and J gave up 6 bases, with 13 bases separating them. The receptor's source is a woman between 35 and 50 years old in good health and CMV-seronegative. Sequenced sample: PBMCs. J is TRBJ1-6 and V is TRBV28, with D possibly being TRBD1 (6 bases). The CDR3 DNA follows: TGTGCCAGCAAGAACAGGGCTGGTAATTCACCCCTCCACTTT. This encodes CASKNRAGNSPLHF.